Listed here is a single T cell receptor (beta chain). The antigen is not known. The data were taken from a study of OX40 agonist ivuxolimab in advanced cancers. Study-wide background: The treatment was a fully human IgG2 OX40 agonist, ivuxolimab. The group had a mean age of about 60 years, ranged from about 20 to 90, and was approximately 81% male.

The assay was immunoSEQ multiplex PCR, and TCRdb's table has in-frame clones only and misses some. Of 25,000 to 35,000 clones in the sample, 60% to 85% are singletons; the top ten hold 20% to 25%. Baseline, cycle 4 day 1, and cycle 7 day 1 were the blood sampling points. Study-level points and caveats: Among expanded peripheral T cells, antigen specificity went undetermined.

CDR1 is SGHTA, CDR2 FQGNSA, per germline. Trimming left V 4 bases short and J 10 bases short, with 11 bases between. The CDR3 sequence is 11 residues long. This receptor was taken from an adult with an advanced solid tumor such as melanoma, head and neck, liver or kidney cancer. The chain carries TRBV7-2 and TRBJ2-7; no clear D gene. Sequencing was performed on CD4+ or CD8+ T cells sorted from blood, taken in a trial of the OX40 agonist ivuxolimab. This CDR3 is CASSSPLKQYF. CDR3 DNA: TGTGCCAGCAGCTCACCACTGAAACAGTACTTC.